These 30 T cell receptor beta chains came from one sample sequenced in a study of cytomegalovirus exposure and HLA in healthy donors. The PCR contained 60 Vbeta and 13 Jbeta primers. Some clones are missing from TCRdb's copy, which holds only in-frame ones; the method was immunoSEQ multiplex PCR. The sample carries about 180,000 clones, approximately 78% recorded once. The sample consisted of PBMCs. The receptors originated from a human donor in good health.

This clone is a singleton in its sample. The chain joins TRBV6-5 to TRBJ2-5, with 7 bases aligning to TRBD1. The DNA end is a closer match to TRBJ2-7, so the J assignment may be wrong. This CDR3 contains 13 residues. CDR1 and CDR2 from the germline V gene are MNHEY and SVGAGI. CDR3 in amino acids: CASSYRGRYEQYF. The CDR3 coding sequence is TGTGCCAGCAGTTACAGGGGGCGGTACGAGCAGTACTTC.

This clone has more than one count but fewer than ten. The chain joins TRBV28 to TRBJ2-4; D gene ambiguous. The V gene's germline CDR1 is MDHEN and CDR2 SYDVKM. Trimming took off 3 bases at V and 9 bases at J, with 18 bases between the two ends. CDR3 length: 15 amino acids. The CDR3 coding sequence is TGTGCCAGCAGTTTGTACCCCCATGGGCACGGCATTCAGTACTTC. Translating it yields CASSLYPHGHGIQYF.

This clone has just a few counts. The chain joins TRBV11-2 to TRBJ1-1, with D perhaps matching TRBD1 (5 bases). The length of the CDR3 is 13 residues. V was cut by 3 bases and J by 7 bases, with 12 bases left in between. Per germline, CDR1 SGHAT and CDR2 FQNNGV. CDR3 nucleotides: TGTGCCAGCAGCTTCGGCGGGGGGGGTGAAGCTTTCTTT. Protein: CASSFGGGGEAFF. The entire variable domain, with the rest obtained from reference TRBV11-2 and TRBJ1-1, is as follows: EAGVAQSPRYKIIEKRQSVAFWCNPISGHATLYWYQQILGQGPKLLIQFQNNGVVDDSQLPKDRFSAERLKGVDSTLKIQPAKLEDSAVYLCASSFGGGGEAFFGQGTRLTVV.

This clone was picked up a small number of times. The chain carries TRBV30 and TRBJ1-2, with a possible D match to TRBD1 (6 bases). V was clipped by 4 bases and J by 4 bases, with 13 bases between them. The V gene's germline CDR1 is GTSNPN and CDR2 SVGIG (reference sequence). There are 13 residues in the CDR3. The CDR3 sequence: CAWTRGAPYGYTF. The DNA of the CDR3 is TGTGCCTGGACCAGGGGCGCTCCCTATGGCTACACCTTC.

This chain joins TRBV6-5 and TRBJ1-4, with 9 bases fitting TRBD1. Germline V lookup: CDR1 MNHEY, CDR2 SVGAGI. The ends lost 9 bases at V and 8 bases at J; junction bases unmatched: 7. The CDR3 has 13 amino acids. The CDR3 DNA sequence: TGTGCCAGTAACAGGGGGCCGGGAGAAAAACTGTTTTTT. Translation gives CASNRGPGEKLFF.

The chain uses TRBV10-3 and TRBJ1-1, with D uncertain. V lost 4 bases to trimming and J lost 3 bases, with 9 bases between them. Per germline, CDR1 ENHRY and CDR2 SYGVKD. The CDR3 consists of 13 residues. The CDR3 DNA follows: TGTGCCATCAGTGTAACAGTAGACACTGAAGCTTTCTTT. It encodes CAISVTVDTEAFF.

The genes are TRBV19 and TRBJ1-4; TRBD1 might be the D (5 bases). V lost 2 bases to trimming and J lost 0 bases, with 19 bases between them. Germline lookup yields CDR1 LNHDA and CDR2 SQIVND (reference sequence). The CDR3 has 19 residues. The CDR3 protein is CASSISAGDGAATNEKLFF. For the CDR3, the DNA is TGTGCCAGTAGTATATCGGCGGGGGATGGGGCTGCAACTAATGAAAAACTGTTTTTT.

This chain joins TRBV7-2 and TRBJ2-3; 11 bases agree with TRBD1. Germline V gene lookup returns CDR1 SGHTA and CDR2 FQGNSA. Trimming cost V 5 bases and J 5 bases; bases outside gene matches: 6. This CDR3 contains 15 residues. In DNA form, the CDR3 reads TGTGCCAGCAGCACACAGGACAGGGGGCAAGATACGCAGTATTTT. Protein sequence: CASSTQDRGQDTQYF. Full variable domain (remainder filled in from reference TRBV7-2 and TRBJ2-3): GAGVSQSPSNKVTEKGKDVELRCDPISGHTALYWYRQSLGQGLEFLIYFQGNSAPDKSGLPSDRFSAERTGGSVSTLTIQRTQQEDSAVYLCASSTQDRGQDTQYFGPGTRLTVL.

This clone was recorded only once. The V call is TRBV10-3, the J call TRBJ2-7, with 7 bases fitting TRBD1. Trimming took 10 bases from V and 3 from J; bases not matched to a gene: 9. The CDR3 consists of 13 residues. Germline CDR1 is ENHRY and CDR2 is SYGVKD. The CDR3 DNA sequence: TGTGCCACCGTACAGGGGAAGGACTACGAGCAGTACTTC. Its translation: CATVQGKDYEQYF.

CDR3 nucleotide sequence: TGTGCCAGTAGATGGGGGACAGGAGACTACGAGCAGTACTTC. It yields the protein CASRWGTGDYEQYF. The V and J genes are TRBV19 and TRBJ2-7; TRBD1 matches 8 bases. Germline assignment: CDR1 LNHDA and CDR2 SQIVND (reference sequence). V was pared by 6 bases and J by 3 bases, with 7 bases of the junction left unmatched. CDR3 length equals 14 residues. The full variable domain, its missing parts supplied by reference TRBV19 and TRBJ2-7, is DGGITQSPKYLFRKEGQNVTLSCEQNLNHDAMYWYRQDPGQGLRLIYYSQIVNDFQKGDIAEGYSVSREKKESFPLTVTSAQKNPTAFYLCASRWGTGDYEQYFGPGTRLTVT.

V and J are TRBV27 and TRBJ2-1; 10 bases align to TRBD2. The J segment lost 8 bases and the V segment lost 7 bases, leaving 5 bases of the junction unmatched. The CDR3 totals 13 residues. Germline V CDR1 and CDR2: MNHEY, SMNVEV (reference sequence). The CDR3 here is CASKGLATHEQFF. The CDR3 DNA is TGTGCCAGCAAGGGACTAGCGACCCATGAGCAGTTCTTC.

This chain connects TRBV5-8 to TRBJ1-2; D not resolved. CDR1 and CDR2 (germline): SGHTS, YDEGEE. The CDR3 extends over 13 amino acids. Trimming took off 5 bases at V and 0 bases at J, with 8 bases between the two ends. Here the CDR3 reads CASSHRANYGYTF. The CDR3 region has the DNA TGTGCCAGCAGTCACAGAGCTAACTATGGCTACACCTTC.

The chain carries TRBV2 and TRBJ1-1, with D unclear. The CDR3 has 13 residues. V was shortened by 2 bases and J by 3 bases, with 7 bases between the two germline ends. CDR1 is SNHLY, CDR2 FYNNEI, per germline. The CDR3 DNA reads TGTGCCAGCAGTGAAAGGAGGGACACTGAAGCTTTCTTT. It translates to CASSERRDTEAFF.

The chain carries TRBV12-5 and TRBJ1-1, with 10 nucleotides matching TRBD1. The CDR3 extends over 16 amino acids. The V gene end was trimmed by 1 base and the J gene end by 4 bases; junction bases not matched to a gene: 6. Germline CDR1 is LGHNT and CDR2 is FRNRAP. The CDR3 loop reads CASGLESGTGVTEAFF. Written as DNA, the CDR3 is TGTGCTAGTGGTTTGGAAAGTGGGACAGGGGTCACTGAAGCTTTCTTT.

This clone was seen repeatedly, ten times or more. J is TRBJ1-1 and V is TRBV19; D call uncertain. In germline, CDR1 is LNHDA, CDR2 SQIVND (reference sequence). The germline V and J ends were trimmed by 0 bases and 7 bases, with 18 bases remaining between them. The CDR3 is 16 amino acids. CDR3 DNA sequence: TGTGCCAGTAGTATAGACCGCGCTGGCAGGAACTTTGAAGCTTTCTTT. Its translation is CASSIDRAGRNFEAFF. The whole variable domain, filled in from reference TRBV19 and TRBJ1-1, reads DGGITQSPKYLFRKEGQNVTLSCEQNLNHDAMYWYRQDPGQGLRLIYYSQIVNDFQKGDIAEGYSVSREKKESFPLTVTSAQKNPTAFYLCASSIDRAGRNFEAFFGQGTRLTVV.

The chain employs TRBV29-1 and TRBJ2-2; possibly TRBD1 for D (6 bases). CDR1 is SQVTM and CDR2 is ANQGSEA in the germline V gene. The CDR3 is 15 residues long. Trimming cost V 7 bases and J 1 base, with 16 bases left between them. In nucleotides, the CDR3 is TGCAGCGCCTTACGGGCGGACAGGAACACCGGGGAGCTGTTTTTT. This translates into CSALRADRNTGELFF.

The rearrangement links TRBV9 to TRBJ2-3, with D possibly TRBD2 on 5 matching bases. Germline V gene sequence: CDR1 SGDLS, CDR2 YYNGEE. The CDR3 consists of 14 residues. V was shortened by 3 bases and J by 2 bases, with 10 bases between the two germline ends. CDR3 loop: CASSGTDTTDTQYF. CDR3 coding DNA: TGTGCCAGCAGCGGGACTGACACCACAGATACGCAGTATTTT.

The chain carries TRBV6-1 and TRBJ1-1, with 7 bases matching TRBD1. The CDR3 is 14 residues long. V shed 6 bases and J 7 bases; nucleotides not matched to a gene: 11. CDR1 is MNHNS, CDR2 SASEGT, per germline. In DNA, the CDR3 is TGTGCCAGCAGAGCCGACAGGGCCGCCCTTGAAGCTTTCTTT. It codes for CASRADRAALEAFF.

This chain connects TRBV18 to TRBJ2-6, with no clear D. The germline gives CDR1 KGHSH, CDR2 LQKENI. This CDR3 is 14 amino acids long. V lost 3 bases and J 1 base, leaving 4 bases between the germline ends. For the CDR3, the DNA is TGTGCCAGCTCACCCCCATCTGGGGCCAACGTCCTGACTTTC. It is translated as CASSPPSGANVLTF.

The rearrangement joins TRBV4-3 to TRBJ2-3; D gene ambiguous. V was cut by 0 bases and J by 0 bases, with 4 bases left in between. Germline assignment: CDR1 LGHNA and CDR2 YSLEER. The length of the CDR3 is 14 residues. The CDR3 region is CASSQDLSTDTQYF. The CDR3 nucleotides are TGCGCCAGCAGCCAAGATCTGAGCACAGATACGCAGTATTTT.

J is TRBJ2-5 and V is TRBV5-4; 13 nucleotides align to TRBD2. The CDR3 length is 16 residues. Trimming took 4 bases from V and 0 from J; bases not matched to a gene: 3. Per the germline V gene, CDR1 is SGHNT and CDR2 is YYREEE (reference sequence). The CDR3 DNA is TGTGCCAGCAGCCCGGGACTAGCGGGGAACCAAGAGACCCAGTACTTC. Translating it yields CASSPGLAGNQETQYF.

V gene TRBV18 combines with J gene TRBJ2-3, with a weak D call TRBD2 (7 bases). V lost 1 base and J lost 5, with 13 bases in between. The CDR3 length is 15 residues. Germline-derived CDR1 and CDR2 are KGHSH and LQKENI. In nucleotides, the CDR3 is TGTGCCAGCTCACCACTACAGGGAGGGGAAGATACGCAGTATTTT. This codes for CASSPLQGGEDTQYF.

This chain links TRBV6-5 with TRBJ1-4; D unresolved. Trimming removed 7 bases from V and 5 bases from J, with 14 bases in between. This CDR3 region has 14 residues. The V gene's germline CDR1 is MNHEY and CDR2 SVGAGI. The CDR3 spells CASTPGGENEKLFF. The CDR3 DNA sequence: TGTGCCAGCACCCCGGGTGGAGAGAATGAAAAACTGTTTTTT.

V is TRBV7-9 and J is TRBJ1-4; TRBD1 agrees at 8 bases. This CDR3 is built from 14 residues. Unmatched junction bases numbered 6, after V lost 5 bases and J lost 7 bases. The V gene's germline CDR1 is SEHNR and CDR2 FQNEAQ (reference sequence). In DNA form, the CDR3 reads TGTGCCAGCAGCCAGGACAGGGCGAGTGAAAAACTGTTTTTT. Encoded protein: CASSQDRASEKLFF.

The chain links TRBV9 to TRBJ1-2; 8 bases match TRBD1. The J segment lost 6 bases and the V segment lost 3 bases, leaving 10 bases of the junction unmatched. The CDR3 has 15 amino acids. Looked up from germline, CDR1 is SGDLS and CDR2 is YYNGEE. The CDR3 DNA reads as TGTGCCAGCAGCGGGCCGGGACAGGCTTTGCATGGCTACACCTTC. Translating gives CASSGPGQALHGYTF.

The rearrangement links TRBV10-3 to TRBJ2-1; a possible D gene is TRBD2 (6 bases). CDR1 and CDR2 from the germline V gene are ENHRY and SYGVKD. V lost 7 bases and J lost 0, with 10 bases in between. The CDR3 spans 14 residues. CDR3: CAITETSSYNEQFF. The CDR3 nucleotides are TGTGCCATCACAGAGACTAGCTCCTACAATGAGCAGTTCTTC.

This clone was counted between two and nine times. The rearrangement uses TRBV29-1 and TRBJ2-1; possible D gene TRBD2, 5 bases. The V and J ends lost 4 bases and 4 bases respectively, with 11 bases between them. Germline lookup yields CDR1 SQVTM and CDR2 ANQGSEA. This CDR3 is built from 13 residues. The CDR3 DNA sequence: TGCAGCGTTGGGGAGTCACCTTACAATGAGCAGTTCTTC. It encodes CSVGESPYNEQFF.

The rearrangement links TRBV11-2 to TRBJ1-1; 9 bases are a match to TRBD1. V trimming: 5 bases; J trimming: 8 bases; junction bases outside the gene matches: 9. This CDR3 comprises 14 residues. Germline V gene data show CDR1 as SGHAT and CDR2 as FQNNGV. Here the CDR3 DNA reads TGTGCCAGCAGCCTGGACAGGGGCGTTGGCGAAGCTTTCTTT. Residues: CASSLDRGVGEAFF.

V gene TRBV10-2 combines with J gene TRBJ2-1; 11 bases align to TRBD2. There are 14 residues in the CDR3. Germline lookup yields CDR1 WSHSY and CDR2 SAAADI. V lost 5 bases and J lost 9; bases outside the gene matches: 6. The CDR3 spells CASSSLAGGREQFF. The DNA of the CDR3 is TGCGCCAGCAGTTCATTAGCGGGGGGGCGTGAGCAGTTCTTC.

This chain uses TRBV6-5 with TRBJ1-1, with D perhaps matching TRBD1 (5 bases). Trimming took 5 bases from V and 1 from J, leaving 11 bases between them. The CDR3 covers 14 residues. CDR1 MNHEY and CDR2 SVGAGI come from the germline V gene. CDR3 bases: TGTGCCAGCAGTCGGACACATACGAACACTGAAGCTTTCTTT. This encodes CASSRTHTNTEAFF.